Listed here are 5 T cell receptor beta chains from one sample, sequenced in a study of Ad26.COV2.S vaccination and SARS-CoV-2 variants. The treatment denotes: roughly 20 received Ad26.COV2.S at low or high dose, single or two shots; roughly 5 received placebo; per-sample allocation not given. After the first vaccine or placebo injection, samples were drawn on day 63. Profiled with immunoSEQ multiplex PCR; TCRdb holds only in-frame clones, not every one. The table records around 450,000 clones, roughly 90% of them present only once. The sample consisted of peripheral blood, taken in a trial of Ad26.COV2.S vaccine versus placebo. These TCRs come from a person aged 18-65 years who received the Ad26.COV2.S COVID-19 vaccine or a placebo.

Only one count was recorded for this clone. This chain uses TRBV27 with TRBJ2-1; D unclear. V dropped 5 bases and J dropped 4 bases, with 9 bases sitting between them. CDR3 length equals 13 residues. Germline CDR1 MNHEY, CDR2 SMNVEV (reference sequence). CDR3 region: CASSRAAYNEQFF. The CDR3 DNA sequence: TGTGCCAGCAGTCGGGCAGCTTACAATGAGCAGTTCTTC.

The rearrangement uses TRBV6-2 or TRBV6-3 and TRBJ2-7, with D perhaps TRBD2 (6 bases). Trimming took off 4 bases at V and 4 bases at J, with 17 bases between the two ends. CDR1 MNHEY and CDR2 SVGEGT come from the germline V gene. The CDR3 totals 15 residues. Written as DNA, the CDR3 is TGTGCCAGCAGTTCCGCGGGGCAGGGTGGTTACGAGCAGTACTTC. It translates to CASSSAGQGGYEQYF.

This chain links TRBV7-2 with TRBJ1-2, with TRBD1 as a possible D gene (5 bases). The CDR3 loop spans 12 amino acids. Germline values: CDR1 SGHTA, CDR2 FQGNSA. The V gene lost 4 bases and the J gene lost 4 bases, with 7 bases spanning the gap. DNA for the CDR3: TGTGCCAGCAGCTCAGACAGCTATGGCTACACCTTC. Amino acid sequence: CASSSDSYGYTF.

CDR3 region: CSVALAGPQETQYF. Here the CDR3 DNA reads TGCAGCGTTGCATTAGCGGGACCCCAAGAGACCCAGTACTTC. The chain links TRBV29-1 to TRBJ2-5, with 8 bases matching TRBD2. V was clipped by 4 bases and J by 1 base; unmatched bases: 5. The CDR3 spans 14 residues. Germline V gives CDR1 SQVTM, CDR2 ANQGSEA.

The chain joins TRBV27 to TRBJ2-3; D remains ambiguous. V lost 5 bases and J 3 bases, leaving 18 bases between the germline ends. The CDR3 has 16 amino acids. Germline V lookup: CDR1 MNHEY, CDR2 SMNVEV (reference sequence). CDR3 sequence reads: CASSTIAGFRTDTQYF. The DNA for the CDR3 is TGTGCCAGCAGTACCATAGCCGGCTTTAGGACAGATACGCAGTATTTT.